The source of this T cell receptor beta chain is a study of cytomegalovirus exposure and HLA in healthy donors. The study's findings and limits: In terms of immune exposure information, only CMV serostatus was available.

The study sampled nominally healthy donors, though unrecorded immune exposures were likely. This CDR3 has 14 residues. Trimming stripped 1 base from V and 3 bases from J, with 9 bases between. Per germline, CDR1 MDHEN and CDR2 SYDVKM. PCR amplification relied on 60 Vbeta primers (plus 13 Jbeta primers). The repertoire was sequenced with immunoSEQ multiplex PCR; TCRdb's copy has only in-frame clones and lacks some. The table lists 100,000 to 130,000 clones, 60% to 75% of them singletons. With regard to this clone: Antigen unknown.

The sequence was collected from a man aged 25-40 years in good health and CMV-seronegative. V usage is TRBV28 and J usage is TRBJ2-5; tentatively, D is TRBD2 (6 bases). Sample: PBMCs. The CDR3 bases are TGTGCCAGCAGTTTATTAGCGGCCGAAGAGACCCAGTACTTC. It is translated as CASSLLAAEETQYF.